Here is one T cell receptor beta chain with its context. Its target is not known. Documented treatment: roughly 18 received Ad26.COV2.S at low or high dose, single or two shots; roughly 5 received placebo; per-sample allocation not given. Specimens were obtained on day 63 following the first vaccine or placebo injection. The protocol was immunoSEQ multiplex PCR, while the TCRdb copy is restricted to in-frame clones and leaves out a portion. Among about 350,000 clones listed, 86% were seen once. This specimen belongs to a study of Ad26.COV2.S vaccination and SARS-CoV-2 variants. Study background: Recipients of Ad26.COV2.S got it intramuscularly, once or twice 56 days apart. Study-wide results and limits: Vaccinated individuals (as opposed to placebo recipients) had higher spike-specific TCR breadth.

CDR1 MDHEN and CDR2 SYDVKM come from the germline V gene. The CDR3 consists of 14 residues. V was cut by 5 bases and J by 15 bases, with 23 bases left in between. The V gene is TRBV28, the J gene TRBJ2-1; D assignment may be TRBD1 or TRBD2 (6 bases each). The source was peripheral blood, collected in a trial of Ad26.COV2.S vaccine versus placebo. The TCR was taken from a person between 18 and 59 years old who received the Ad26.COV2.S COVID-19 vaccine or a placebo. CDR3 DNA sequence: TGTGCCAGCAGTCCCCCGGAGCGTGGGGGGACACGGTTCTTC. Its translation: CASSPPERGGTRFF.